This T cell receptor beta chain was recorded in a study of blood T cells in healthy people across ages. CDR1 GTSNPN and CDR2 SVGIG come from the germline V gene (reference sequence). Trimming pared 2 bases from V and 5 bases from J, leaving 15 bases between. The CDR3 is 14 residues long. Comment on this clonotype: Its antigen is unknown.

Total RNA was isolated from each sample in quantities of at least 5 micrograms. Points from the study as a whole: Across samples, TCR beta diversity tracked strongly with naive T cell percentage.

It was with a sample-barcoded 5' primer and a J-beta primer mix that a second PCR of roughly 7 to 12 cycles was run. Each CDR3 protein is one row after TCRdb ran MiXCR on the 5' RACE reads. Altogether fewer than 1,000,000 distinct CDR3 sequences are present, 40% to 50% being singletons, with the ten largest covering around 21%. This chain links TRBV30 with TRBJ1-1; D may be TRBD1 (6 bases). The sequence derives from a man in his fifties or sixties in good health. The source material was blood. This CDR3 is CAWSFSLGGTEAFF. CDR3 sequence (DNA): TGTGCCTGGAGTTTTTCCCTAGGGGGAACTGAAGCTTTCTTT. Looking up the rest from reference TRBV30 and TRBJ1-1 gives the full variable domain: SQTIHQWPATLVQPVGSPLSLECTVEGTSNPNLYWYRQAAGRGLQLLFYSVGIGQISSEVPQNLSASRPQDRQFILSSKKLLLSDSGFYLCAWSFSLGGTEAFFGQGTRLTVV.